The rows below give T cell receptor beta chains drawn from one sample of a study of CD8 T cells in ankylosing spondylitis. TCRdb processed the 5' RACE reads anew with MiXCR; each CDR3 protein has one entry. In the table there are about 440,000 distinct CDR3 sequences, approximately 17% of which are singletons. Sequenced material: blood, either unsorted or a sorted T cell fraction (not recorded which). These receptors originate from a male donor with ankylosing spondylitis. The conserved cysteine and the conserved F or W are not part of the CDR3 here.

TRBV23-1 | 18 | ASSQRGPDLDRGLNNEQF
TRBV12-3/TRBV12-4 | 14 | ASNLFWLGEVNEQY
TRBV5-1 | 13 | ASGEGRGPGNEQF
TRBV20-1 | 11 | SAWGLVVGEQY
TRBV7-9 | 9 | ASTKEGEQF
TRBV12-3/TRBV12-4 | 15 | ASSPPAYRVRGVEAF
TRBV5-8 | 15 | ASSSRTGPNSGNTIY
TRBV28 | 15 | ASSSNSGRSSTDTQY
TRBV20-1 | 12 | SAIPAGLPYEQY
TRBV11-2 | 12 | ASSSREGHTEAF
TRBV6-1 | 14 | ASSEGRQLRVVTQY
TRBV4-1 | 16 | ASSQDSRGRSGANVLT
TRBV10-3 | 12 | AIRDRGLGTEAF
TRBV7-2 | 11 | ASSVTGGTEAF
TRBV6-1 | 12 | ASKVRLNTGELF
TRBV7-9 | 11 | ASVQGNNEKLF
TRBV6-1 | 16 | ASSEMQGASSGTRALH
TRBV12-3/TRBV12-4 | 13 | ASCWGARSGNTIY
TRBV28 | 10 | ASSPINYGYT
TRBV12-3/TRBV12-4 | 13 | ASTLGQGKDNEQF
TRBV12-3/TRBV12-4 | 12 | ASSLARGSEKLF
TRBV28 | 13 | ASSLGAATNEKLF
TRBV7-2 | 12 | ASSTSSYNSPLH